The present entry profiles one T cell receptor (beta chain) with its context. Its specificity is not known. Preparation of the TCRbeta library involved a method that used unique molecular identifiers. From the PCR reads, TCRdb called clonotypes with MiXCR, one entry per CDR3 protein. Of around 440,000 distinct CDR3 sequences listed, around 15% are singletons. These data belong to a study of T-cell reconstitution after alpha-beta-depleted transplantation in children. The germline gives CDR1 LNHNV, CDR2 YYDKDF (reference sequence). CDR3 length equals 14 residues. Deletions cut 0 bases from V and 7 bases from J, with 13 bases between. Findings and limits, study-wide: There were some patients whose high TCRbeta diversity at day 60 came from surviving recipient T cells and thymic progenitors.

Sequencing used PBMCs, mostly from graft donor cells, obtained 360 days after TCRalphabeta/CD19-depleted stem cell transplant. The rearrangement links TRBV15 to TRBJ2-7, with D possibly TRBD1 on 5 matching bases. The sequence was collected from a boy younger than two who had a stem cell transplant for Wiskott-Aldrich syndrome, so the T cells may come from the graft donor. CDR3 nucleotides: TGTGCCACCAGCAGAGAGCCAGGGTGGGGAGAGCAGTACTTC. Translating gives CATSREPGWGEQYF.